The 3 T cell receptor beta chains in this list originate from one sample, sequenced in a study of blood T cells in healthy people across ages. Using a J-beta primer mix together with a sample-barcoded 5' primer, a second PCR was run for roughly 7 to 11 cycles. TCRdb redid the calling of the 5' RACE reads with MiXCR, one entry per CDR3 protein. The sample records 750,000 to 950,000 distinct CDR3 sequences, around 25% being singletons. This sample also appeared in a second study, on T cells of mothers and their children.

Source material: blood. These receptors came from a boy between 10 and 17 years old in good health.

About this clonotype: Sequence at one end of the junction differs from germline and may be a read error. The rearrangement uses TRBV29-1 and TRBJ1-1; tentative D call: TRBD1 (6 bases). This CDR3 contains 12 residues. The germline CDR1 and CDR2 sequences are SQVTM and ANQGSEA. CDR3 sequence reads: CSAEGGRPGAFF. The CDR3 DNA reads TGCAGCGCTGAAGGGGGGCGGCCAGGAGCTTTCTTT.

The V gene is TRBV6-2 or TRBV6-3, the J gene TRBJ1-5, with a tentative D call TRBD1 (6 bases). V lost 2 bases, J lost 4 bases, and 9 bases lay in between. Germline V gene lookup returns CDR1 MNHEY and CDR2 SVGEGT. CDR3 size: 14 residues. The CDR3 reads CASSYVGQNQPQHF. The DNA for the CDR3 is TGTGCCAGCAGTTACGTGGGACAAAATCAGCCCCAGCATTTT.

A few counts support this clonotype. The chain recombines TRBV2 with TRBJ2-1, with D perhaps matching TRBD2 (6 bases). The CDR3 is 12 residues long. The germline gives CDR1 SNHLY, CDR2 FYNNEI. Deletions cut 5 bases from V and 15 bases from J, with 17 bases between. The CDR3 coding sequence is TGTGCCAGCAGTAGACTAGGAGTAGAGTCGTTCTTC. This gives the protein CASSRLGVESFF.